This paragraph reports one T cell receptor beta chain. Its antigen is undetermined. Some clones are missing from TCRdb's copy, which holds only in-frame ones; the method was immunoSEQ multiplex PCR. The data hold roughly 77,000 clones, with less than 85% observed a single time. This sample was included in a study of radiotherapy plus CTLA-4 blockade in lung cancer. Study results and caveats: There was expansion of tumor-derived TCR clones in blood after radiotherapy plus ipilimumab.

This sequence was found in a human donor with non-small cell lung cancer whose response to radiotherapy plus ipilimumab could not be evaluated. Sequencing used peripheral blood, obtained from a patient treated with radiotherapy plus ipilimumab.

The CDR3 nucleotides are TGCGCCAGCAGCGAAGGACTAGCGGCCTCCTACGAGCAGTACTTC. Residues: CASSEGLAASYEQYF. The V call is TRBV5-1, the J call TRBJ2-7, with 10 bases aligning to TRBD2. V shed 4 bases and J 0 bases; nucleotides not matched to a gene: 4. The germline V gene encodes CDR1 SGHRS and CDR2 YFSETQ. This CDR3 is 15 amino acids long.